This T cell receptor beta chain was retrieved from a study of CXCR3-negative and CXCR3-positive naive CD8 T cells. Identification of naive CD8+ T cells rested on CD45RO-CCR7+CD27+CD95- status. UMI-labeled TRB cDNA libraries were prepared by 5' RACE. TCRdb reanalyzed the 5' RACE reads and collapses them to one entry per CDR3 protein, without DNA. The sample holds approximately 88,000 distinct CDR3 sequences. CDR3 length: 15 residues. Germline V CDR1 and CDR2: SGDLS, YYNGEE. The rearrangement joins TRBV9 to TRBJ1-2; TCRdb's assignment of TRBD1 cannot be checked, as there is no DNA. The sequencing sample was made of naive CXCR3- CD8+ T cells from blood. The subset here: CD45RO-CCR7+CD27+CD95- naive CD8+ T cells lacking CXCR3 (TNR3-). The clonotype was recovered from a human donor in good health. Some clones in this sample may be carry-over from other donors' samples. The CDR3 here is CASSPGQGQGYGYTF. The variable domain in full, with the rest retrieved from reference TRBV9 and TRBJ1-2, is DSGVTQTPKHLITATGQRVTLRCSPRSGDLSVYWYQQSLDQGLQFLIQYYNGEERAKGNILERFSAQQFPDLHSELNLSSLELGDSALYFCASSPGQGQGYGYTFGSGTRLTVV.